The sequence of this T cell receptor (beta chain) was determined in a study of T cell responses to AZD1222 COVID-19 vaccine. Profiled with immunoSEQ multiplex PCR; TCRdb holds only in-frame clones, not every one. The profile shows around 120,000 clones, less than 90% of them singletons. Study findings and constraints: Seropositivity was recorded at baseline in only a handful of AZD1222 recipients.

Germline V gives CDR1 MNHEY, CDR2 SVGAGI. V shed 4 bases and J shed 3 bases, with 15 bases lying between them. The CDR3 is 15 amino acids. Comments on this clone: Its antigen is unidentified.

This receptor was obtained from an adult in good health. The sequenced sample was peripheral blood, obtained on day 0 of AZD1222 vaccination. V is TRBV6-5 and J is TRBJ1-1; no clear D gene. This CDR3 reads CASSWGTAPYTEAFF. In DNA, the CDR3 is TGTGCCAGCAGTTGGGGAACAGCGCCTTACACTGAAGCTTTCTTT.